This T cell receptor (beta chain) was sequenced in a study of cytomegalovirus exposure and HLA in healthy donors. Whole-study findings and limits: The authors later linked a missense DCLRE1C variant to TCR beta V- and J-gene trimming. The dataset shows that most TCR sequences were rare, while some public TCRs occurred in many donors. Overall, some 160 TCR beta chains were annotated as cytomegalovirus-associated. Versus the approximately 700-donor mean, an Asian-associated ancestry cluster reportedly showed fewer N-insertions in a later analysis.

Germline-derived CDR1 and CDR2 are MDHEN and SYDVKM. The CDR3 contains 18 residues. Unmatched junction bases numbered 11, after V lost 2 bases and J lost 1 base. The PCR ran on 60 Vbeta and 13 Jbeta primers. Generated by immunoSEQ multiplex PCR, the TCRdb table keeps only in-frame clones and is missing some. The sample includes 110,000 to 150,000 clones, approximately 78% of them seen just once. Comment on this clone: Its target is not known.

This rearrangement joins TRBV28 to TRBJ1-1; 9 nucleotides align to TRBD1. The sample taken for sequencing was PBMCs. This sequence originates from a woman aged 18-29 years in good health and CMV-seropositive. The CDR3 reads CASSLGTGQWVGNTEAFF. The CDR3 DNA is TGTGCCAGCAGTTTAGGGACAGGGCAGTGGGTTGGGAACACTGAAGCTTTCTTT. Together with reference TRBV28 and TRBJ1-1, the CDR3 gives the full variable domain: DVKVTQSSRYLVKRTGEKVFLECVQDMDHENMFWYRQDPGLGLRLIYFSYDVKMKEKGDIPEGYSVSREKKERFSLILESASTNQTSMYLCASSLGTGQWVGNTEAFFGQGTRLTVV.